This is a list of T cell receptor beta chains from one sample in a study of T cell responses to AZD1222 COVID-19 vaccine. Libraries were prepared by immunoSEQ multiplex PCR; TCRdb keeps only in-frame clonotypes and omits some of them. The profile shows about 170,000 clones, more than 90% of them singletons. The material sequenced was peripheral blood, taken on day 0 of AZD1222 vaccination. The receptors come from an adult in good health. Each CDR3 is given with its conserved first and last residue. The D gene is left open where the match is weak. Only some rows state a clone size, as once, few, many or a class for expanded clones.

CDR3 protein: CASSRAPRGLYGYTF; CDR3 DNA: TGTGCCAGCAGTCGGGCCCCCAGGGGGCTCTATGGCTACACCTTC; clone size: NA; J gene: TRBJ1-2; V gene: TRBV27; D gene: TRBD1
CDR3 protein: CASSQGGELRNYGYTF; CDR3 DNA: TGCGCCAGCAGCCAAGGGGGGGAGCTGCGGAACTATGGCTACACCTTC; clone size: NA; J gene: TRBJ1-2; V gene: TRBV4-3; D gene: NA
CDR3 protein: CASSFGLAGTYEQYF; CDR3 DNA: TGTGCCAGTAGTTTCGGACTAGCGGGAACCTACGAGCAGTACTTC; clone size: NA; J gene: TRBJ2-7; V gene: TRBV19; D gene: TRBD2
CDR3 protein: CASSPGQNTEAFF; CDR3 DNA: TGTGCCAGCAGCCCAGGACAGAACACTGAAGCTTTCTTT; clone size: NA; J gene: TRBJ1-1; V gene: TRBV5-6; D gene: NA
CDR3 protein: CASSQPAGTGNTGELFF; CDR3 DNA: TGCGCCAGCAGCCAACCCGCCGGGACTGGGAACACCGGGGAGCTGTTTTTT; clone size: NA; J gene: TRBJ2-2; V gene: TRBV4-1; D gene: NA
CDR3 protein: CASSKELGADQPQHF; CDR3 DNA: TGTGCCAGCAGCAAAGAGTTGGGCGCGGATCAGCCCCAGCATTTT; clone size: NA; J gene: TRBJ1-5; V gene: TRBV21-1; D gene: NA
CDR3 protein: CASSYNEQFF; CDR3 DNA: TGTGCCAGCAGTTACAATGAGCAGTTCTTC; clone size: NA; J gene: TRBJ2-1; V gene: TRBV6-4; D gene: NA
CDR3 protein: CASSDGQFMNTEAFF; CDR3 DNA: TGTGCCAGCAGTGACGGACAGTTCATGAACACTGAAGCTTTCTTT; clone size: NA; J gene: TRBJ1-1; V gene: TRBV6-1; D gene: NA
CDR3 protein: CSTDSNEQFF; CDR3 DNA: TGCAGTACGGACAGCAATGAGCAGTTCTTC; clone size: once; J gene: TRBJ2-1; V gene: TRBV20-1; D gene: NA
CDR3 protein: CASSESFLAEAFF; CDR3 DNA: TGCGCCAGCAGTGAGTCTTTTCTGGCTGAAGCTTTCTTT; clone size: once; J gene: TRBJ1-1; V gene: TRBV10-1; D gene: NA
CDR3 protein: CASSSRGRTQETQYF; CDR3 DNA: TGTGCCAGCAGCTCCCGGGGACGGACACAAGAGACCCAGTACTTC; clone size: once; J gene: TRBJ2-5; V gene: TRBV7-2; D gene: NA
CDR3 protein: CASRNGQKNTEAFF; CDR3 DNA: TGTGCCAGTAGAAATGGACAGAAGAACACTGAAGCTTTCTTT; clone size: NA; J gene: TRBJ1-1; V gene: TRBV19; D gene: NA
CDR3 protein: CASSYRDRSNYGYTF; CDR3 DNA: TGTGCCAGCAGCTATCGGGACAGATCGAACTATGGCTACACCTTC; clone size: NA; J gene: TRBJ1-2; V gene: TRBV11-2; D gene: TRBD1
CDR3 protein: CASSPPGKGTDTQYF; CDR3 DNA: TGTGCCAGCAGTCCGCCGGGGAAGGGTACAGATACGCAGTATTTT; clone size: NA; J gene: TRBJ2-3; V gene: TRBV5-4; D gene: NA
CDR3 protein: CASSLTGLVEETQYF; CDR3 DNA: TGTGCCAGCAGCTTAACTGGACTAGTAGAAGAGACCCAGTACTTC; clone size: once; J gene: TRBJ2-5; V gene: TRBV11-3; D gene: TRBD2
CDR3 protein: CASSYTGDRAETQYF; CDR3 DNA: TGTGCCAGCAGTTACACGGGGGACAGAGCAGAGACCCAGTACTTC; clone size: NA; J gene: TRBJ2-5; V gene: TRBV6-5; D gene: NA
CDR3 protein: CASSDPGRANTEAFF; CDR3 DNA: TGTGCCAGCAGTGACCCGGGTAGGGCTAACACTGAAGCTTTCTTT; clone size: NA; J gene: TRBJ1-1; V gene: TRBV6-1; D gene: NA
CDR3 protein: CASSQVNRGNSPLHF; CDR3 DNA: TGCGCCAGCAGCCAAGTTAACAGGGGAAATTCACCCCTCCACTTT; clone size: once; J gene: TRBJ1-6; V gene: TRBV4-3; D gene: TRBD1
CDR3 protein: CASSLGHSSYEQYF; CDR3 DNA: TGTGCCAGCAGCTTGGGGCACAGCTCCTACGAGCAGTACTTC; clone size: NA; J gene: TRBJ2-7; V gene: TRBV5-8; D gene: NA
CDR3 protein: CASSDSQGADTQYF; CDR3 DNA: TGTGCCAGCAGTGACTCGCAGGGGGCAGATACGCAGTATTTT; clone size: NA; J gene: TRBJ2-3; V gene: TRBV6-4; D gene: TRBD1
CDR3 protein: CATSRAQRRRGDTRNSPLHF; CDR3 DNA: TGTGCCACCAGCAGAGCCCAGAGAAGGCGAGGGGACACGAGGAATTCACCCCTCCACTTT; clone size: NA; J gene: TRBJ1-6; V gene: TRBV15; D gene: NA
CDR3 protein: CASSLVAGEQFF; CDR3 DNA: TGTGCCAGCAGCTTGGTCGCGGGAGAGCAGTTCTTC; clone size: NA; J gene: TRBJ2-1; V gene: TRBV5-5; D gene: NA
CDR3 protein: CASSLERSEKLFF; CDR3 DNA: TGTGCCAGCAGTTTAGAGAGGAGTGAAAAACTGTTTTTT; clone size: few; J gene: TRBJ1-4; V gene: TRBV12-3/TRBV12-4; D gene: NA
CDR3 protein: CASSPPAPSYNEQFF; CDR3 DNA: TGTGCCAGCTCACCCCCGGCCCCTTCCTACAATGAGCAGTTCTTC; clone size: NA; J gene: TRBJ2-1; V gene: TRBV18; D gene: NA
CDR3 protein: CASSYGTTGAYGYTF; CDR3 DNA: TGTGCCAGCAGTTACGGAACCACAGGGGCCTATGGCTACACCTTC; clone size: NA; J gene: TRBJ1-2; V gene: TRBV6-5; D gene: TRBD1
CDR3 protein: CASSLGSGEVGEQYF; CDR3 DNA: TGCGCCAGCAGCTTGGGTTCGGGGGAAGTAGGCGAGCAGTACTTC; clone size: NA; J gene: TRBJ2-7; V gene: TRBV5-1; D gene: NA
CDR3 protein: CASSYIQGAGNQPQHF; CDR3 DNA: TGTGCCAGCAGTTACATACAGGGGGCCGGCAATCAGCCCCAGCATTTT; clone size: once; J gene: TRBJ1-5; V gene: TRBV6-2/TRBV6-3; D gene: TRBD1